The clone carrying this TCR beta chain was counted a single time. Clones were read by immunoSEQ multiplex PCR, and TCRdb kept only the in-frame ones, dropping some. The sample gives around 50,000 clones, over 80% of which show up once; around 22% is in the top ten. These data are taken from a study of blood T cell repertoires in COVID-19. The TCR comes from a woman aged 60-75 years with acute or convalescent COVID-19. Sequenced material: peripheral blood.

The CDR3 coding sequence is TGTGCCAGCAGCGAGCCCCGGGTGGCTGTTTTT. Encoded protein: CASSEPRVAVF. The V and J genes are TRBV21-1 and TRBJ2-2; the listed D gene, TRBD2, was not tested against the DNA. TRBV21-1 is a known pseudogene. The CDR3 contains 11 residues.